This T cell receptor beta chain is drawn from a study of CD8 T cells in ankylosing spondylitis (dated by TCRdb to 2016 to 2017). General notes on the study: The study profiled T cell receptor beta repertoires in healthy donors and ankylosing spondylitis patients to find disease-linked TCR variants. The whole study cohort included over 85 healthy donors and 25 ankylosing spondylitis patients. Peripheral blood was sampled, and synovial fluid was also collected from ankylosing spondylitis patients. What the work shows at the level of the full study, not this receptor alone: The disease-linked clones were reported as significantly enriched in matched synovial fluid samples from ankylosing spondylitis patients. Some of the motif variants had been reported before in the synovial fluid and blood of reactive arthritis patients, a finding that suggests common disease-initiation mechanisms. The disease-linked clones showed a CD8+ phenotype and occurred at relatively low frequencies in peripheral blood. A TCR beta motif of roughly 8 highly homologous amino acid variants appeared characteristic of blood from ankylosing spondylitis patients.

The CDR1 and CDR2 encoded by the germline V gene are ENHRY and SYGVKD. V drops 6 bases and J drops 6 bases, leaving 30 bases in between. From the cysteine through the phenylalanine, the CDR3 covers 18 amino acids. The DNA shown is the 54-base CDR3, in frame from base 1. The sequencer was an Illumina HiSeq 2500. Quantitative 5'-RACE with molecular barcodes was used to prepare TCR beta libraries. The source study handled its data this way. To identify disease-linked TCR variants, a new computational method was used, one built on a probabilistic model of VDJ rearrangement. TCRdb took the public reads, trimmed them with fastp at Q25, ran MiXCR for clone calling and kept in-frame beta chains. Each CDR3 protein gets just one entry, which takes the most common genes and DNA from the rows behind it. The V and J calls follow TCRdb's processing rather than the paper's. The sample table holds some 200,000 distinct CDR3 sequences, of which around 13% were seen once. Approximately 15% of the sample comes from the top ten.

This clonotype was seen more than once but under ten times. Its antigen is not yet known. Per-nucleotide qualities are absent, and no much larger clonotype sits a single base away. The sample taken for sequencing was blood, either unsorted or a sorted T cell fraction (not recorded which). The receptor was isolated from a male donor with ankylosing spondylitis or in good health (not recorded which). The rearranged segments are TRBV10-3 and TRBJ2-7, with the D gene uncertain. The nucleotide sequence reads as follows: TGTGCCATCAGGAAGTCCAGCGAGGTGAATAGGATGAAGGGCGAGCAGTACTTC. This yields the protein CAIRKSSEVNRMKGEQYF.